The TCR beta chain under discussion was sequenced for a study of graft-versus-host responses after intestinal transplantation. Turning to the study itself: Recipients were all induced with anti-thymocyte globulin, then given tacrolimus and steroids for 3 to 4 years. Findings and limits, study-wide: Some patients had graft-donor T cell macrochimerism. In their allografts, the ratios of graft-versus-host to host-versus-graft T cell clones were high. Recipient marrow held GvH clones, some first seen in ileum or blood.

Comment on this clone: The target antigen is unknown.

Clones were sequenced by immunoSEQ multiplex PCR, and TCRdb holds only the in-frame ones, with some missing. Of about 88,000 clones listed, under 90% were seen once; the top ten hold around 0.11%. There are 16 residues in the CDR3. The V and J ends lost 3 bases and 3 bases respectively, with 19 bases between them. Germline-derived CDR1 and CDR2 are SGHRS and YFSETQ. This receptor was obtained from a human donor who received an intestinal transplant. The chain employs TRBV5-1 and TRBJ2-7; D might be TRBD2 (5 bases). Sample: unstimulated CD4+ T cells sorted from spleen or lymph node cells, taken before intestinal transplant. In DNA, the CDR3 is TGCGCCAGCAGCTATGGAGGCAGGTCCGCATTCTACGAGCAGTACTTC. Its translation: CASSYGGRSAFYEQYF.